The 20 T cell receptor beta chains presented below share a single source sample, sequenced in a study of CD8 T cells in ankylosing spondylitis. MiXCR, run by TCRdb on the 5' RACE reads, gives a single entry per CDR3 protein. The data hold about 360,000 distinct CDR3 sequences, with 20% to 25% observed a single time. The sample was blood, either unsorted or a sorted T cell fraction (not recorded which). All receptors come from a male donor with ankylosing spondylitis or in good health (not recorded which).

This clonotype was detected a few times. This chain uses TRBV4-1 with TRBJ2-2, with D perhaps given as TRBD1 or TRBD2 (5 bases each). This CDR3 has 14 amino acids. The V gene's germline CDR1 is MGHRA and CDR2 YSYEKL. Trimming took off 5 bases at V and 4 bases at J, with 11 bases between the two ends. As DNA, the CDR3 is TGCGCCAGCAGCTCGGGACCGGTCACCGGGGAGCTGTTTTTT. Amino acid sequence: CASSSGPVTGELFF.

This clonotype was counted ten times or more. The chain uses TRBV11-2 and TRBJ2-3; TRBD1 might be the D (5 bases). The V end lost 5 bases, the J end lost 0 bases, and 18 bases lay between the germline ends. The length of the CDR3 is 17 residues. CDR1 and CDR2 from the germline V gene are SGHAT and FQNNGV. The CDR3 coding sequence is TGTGCCAGCAGCGCAAAGGACGGACAAACTAGCACAGATACGCAGTATTTT. Amino acids: CASSAKDGQTSTDTQYF.

The V gene is TRBV6-4, the J gene TRBJ2-2; a weak D match, TRBD1 (6 bases). Germline values: CDR1 MRHNA, CDR2 SNTAGT. CDR3 length: 17 residues. The V and J ends lost 0 bases and 1 base respectively, with 12 bases between them. The CDR3 sequence: CASSDSTGFENTGELFF. DNA of the CDR3: TGTGCCAGCAGTGACTCTACAGGGTTTGAGAACACCGGGGAGCTGTTTTTT.

The CDR3 DNA follows: TGTGCCAGCAGTGGGGACAGCTCCTACGAGCAGTACTTC. Protein sequence: CASSGDSSYEQYF. The chain recombines TRBV2 with TRBJ2-7, with 7 nucleotides matching TRBD1. Per the germline V gene, CDR1 is SNHLY and CDR2 is FYNNEI. V dropped 4 bases and J dropped 0; count of bases not matched to a gene: 0. This CDR3 is 13 amino acids long.

The chain has TRBV2 and TRBJ2-3; TRBD1 might be the D (5 bases). The V and J ends lost 2 bases and 4 bases respectively, with 16 bases between them. The CDR3 totals 16 residues. From germline, CDR1 is SNHLY and CDR2 FYNNEI. CDR3 DNA: TGTGCCAGCAGTGAAATTGGATTAGGGGTATCAGATACGCAGTATTTT. Translation: CASSEIGLGVSDTQYF.

This clonotype was seen many times. The rearrangement joins TRBV6-4 to TRBJ2-1; 8 bases line up with TRBD2. From germline, CDR1 is MRHNA and CDR2 SNTAGT. V dropped 3 bases and J dropped 5; count of bases not matched to a gene: 6. CDR3 size: 15 residues. This CDR3 is CASSEGSGGNNEQFF. CDR3 nucleotide sequence: TGTGCCAGCAGTGAGGGCAGCGGGGGAAACAATGAGCAGTTCTTC.

The genes are TRBV6-1 and TRBJ2-3; a possible D gene is TRBD2 (6 bases). The CDR3 has 15 residues. Trimming cost V 8 bases and J 0 bases, with 15 bases left between them. CDR1 is MNHNS, CDR2 SASEGT, per germline. CDR3 region: CASSFYGGSTDTQYF. The CDR3 nucleotides read TGTGCCAGCTCCTTTTACGGGGGTAGCACAGATACGCAGTATTTT.

This clonotype was seen only a few times. CDR3 DNA: TGCAGCACGCCTGGGGGGGATGGCTACACCTTC. Its translation: CSTPGGDGYTF. The chain couples TRBV29-1 to TRBJ1-2; weak D call: TRBD1 (5 bases). The germline CDR1 and CDR2 sequences are SQVTM and ANQGSEA. Trimming stripped 8 bases from V and 6 bases from J, with 13 bases between. This CDR3 comprises 11 residues.

In its sample, this clonotype was seen a few times. J is TRBJ2-7 and V is TRBV6-2 or TRBV6-3; D perhaps matches TRBD2 (7 bases). Trimming cost V 6 bases and J 2 bases, with 14 bases left between them. Germline loops: CDR1 MNHEY, CDR2 SVGEGT. The CDR3 has 14 amino acids. In DNA, the CDR3 is TGTGCCAGCAGCGGGGGGCCCTTCCCCTACGAGCAGTACTTC. Translating it yields CASSGGPFPYEQYF.

This clonotype appeared a few times. The chain employs TRBV9 and TRBJ2-1; TRBD2 aligns across 16 bases. The CDR3 length is 15 residues. In germline, CDR1 is SGDLS, CDR2 YYNGEE. V shed 4 bases, J shed 12 bases, and the junction held 7 bases outside the gene matches. DNA for the CDR3: TGTGCCAGCAGCCTCGGGACTAGCGGGGGGGCGGGGCAGTTCTTC. Residues: CASSLGTSGGAGQFF.

Only a few counts were recorded for this clonotype. The rearrangement joins TRBV12-3 or TRBV12-4 to TRBJ1-1; 7 nucleotides line up with TRBD1. After removal of 5 bases from V and 5 bases from J, the junction contained 8 bases not matched to a gene. This CDR3 contains 14 residues. CDR3 residues: CASSPGAGGTEAFF. The DNA of the CDR3 is TGTGCCAGCAGTCCCGGGGCAGGGGGAACTGAAGCTTTCTTT.

The table lists this clonotype with a few counts. The chain employs TRBV11-2 and TRBJ2-1; 7 bases match TRBD2. The CDR3 sequence is 15 residues long. Per germline, CDR1 SGHAT and CDR2 FQNNGV. The V segment lost 5 bases and the J segment 5 bases; nucleotides outside the gene matches: 9. CDR3 in amino acids: CASSPLAVGNNEQFF. The CDR3, as DNA: TGTGCCAGCAGCCCTCTAGCGGTCGGTAACAATGAGCAGTTCTTC.

In its sample, this clonotype was seen a few times. V gene TRBV5-1 combines with J gene TRBJ2-1; D is undetermined. V was cut by 2 bases and J by 2 bases, with 8 bases left in between. The length of the CDR3 is 14 residues. CDR1 is SGHRS and CDR2 is YFSETQ in the germline V gene. The CDR3 here is CASSFGGTYNEQFF. CDR3 DNA sequence: TGCGCCAGCAGCTTCGGTGGGACCTACAATGAGCAGTTCTTC.

This chain connects TRBV3-1 to TRBJ2-3; D possibly corresponds to TRBD2 (5 bases). Between the trimmed V and J ends, which lost 1 base and 4 bases, there was a span of 15 bases. The CDR3 consists of 16 residues. CDR1 and CDR2 (germline): LGHDT, YNNKEL (reference sequence). The CDR3 loop is CASSQVVGRGSDTQYF. Here the CDR3 DNA reads TGTGCCAGCAGCCAAGTGGTAGGTAGAGGGTCAGATACGCAGTATTTT.

This clonotype was detected a few times. V is TRBV12-3 or TRBV12-4 and J is TRBJ2-1; 12 bases agree with TRBD1. The CDR3 consists of 16 residues. J lost 4 bases, V lost 3 bases, and 4 bases had no gene match. The CDR3 region is CASSFGDRGQYNEQFF. For the CDR3, the DNA is TGTGCCAGCAGTTTCGGGGACAGGGGGCAGTACAATGAGCAGTTCTTC.

The chain employs TRBV12-3 or TRBV12-4 and TRBJ2-5, with TRBD2 identical over 8 bases. V lost 4 bases and J lost 5; bases outside the gene matches: 6. The CDR3 sequence is 14 residues long. The CDR3 nucleotides are TGTGCCAGCAGTTCCTTAGCGGGGAGTGAGACCCAGTACTTC. It codes for CASSSLAGSETQYF.

The V gene is TRBV4-1, the J gene TRBJ2-7; D unclear. CDR1 is MGHRA, CDR2 YSYEKL, per germline. Trimming removed 0 bases from V and 0 bases from J, with 6 bases in between. The CDR3 runs 14 residues. The CDR3 nucleotides read TGCGCCAGCAGCCAAGATCACAGCTCCTACGAGCAGTACTTC. It translates to CASSQDHSSYEQYF.

This chain joins TRBV10-2 and TRBJ2-3; D not certain. Germline V lookup: CDR1 WSHSY, CDR2 SAAADI. Trimming took 2 bases from V and 6 from J, leaving 12 bases between them. This CDR3 region has 14 residues. The CDR3 DNA reads TGCGCCAGCAGTGAGCCGACACTGGCTGATACGCAGTATTTT. Translation gives CASSEPTLADTQYF.

This clonotype was detected only a few times. V is TRBV4-1 and J is TRBJ1-1, with a tentative D call TRBD1 (5 bases). There are 16 residues in the CDR3. V lost 0 bases and J 7 bases, leaving 18 bases between the germline ends. Germline CDR1 MGHRA, CDR2 YSYEKL. The CDR3, as DNA: TGCGCCAGCAGCCAAGATCCCAGGTGGCAGGGCAGTGAAGCTTTCTTT. It specifies CASSQDPRWQGSEAFF.

The J gene is TRBJ2-1, the V gene TRBV9; tentatively, D is TRBD2 (7 bases). Germline V gene data show CDR1 as SGDLS and CDR2 as YYNGEE. V lost 0 bases and J lost 8, with 15 bases in between. The CDR3 extends over 15 amino acids. This CDR3 is CASSVGGGGADEQFF. The CDR3 DNA sequence: TGTGCCAGCAGCGTAGGCGGAGGGGGGGCCGATGAGCAGTTCTTC.